The 6 T cell receptor beta chains below all came from one sample that was sequenced in a study of regulatory T cells in long-lasting Graves disease. Time point specified: newly diagnosed GD, antithyroid drugs for less than 3 months. Extracted PBMC RNA gave rise to the TCR library. CDR3 regions were amplified by Arm-PCR using iRepertoire HTBI primers to build TCR beta libraries. TCRdb re-analysed the multiplex PCR reads in MiXCR, keeping a single row per CDR3 protein. The sample yields roughly 320,000 distinct CDR3 sequences, 16% seen once. The same sample was also used in a study of T cells in Graves' hyperthyroidism and ophthalmopathy.

This specimen consisted of peripheral blood mononuclear cells (PBMCs), obtained at new diagnosis, from a patient treated with antithyroid drugs. The receptors derive from a man aged 35 to 55 with Graves disease.

This clonotype was seen repeatedly, ten times or more. The rearrangement links TRBV24-1 to TRBJ1-3; the D is unclear. The germline gives CDR1 KGHDR, CDR2 SFDVKD. The CDR3 covers 13 residues. The V gene lost 2 bases and the J gene lost 4 bases, with 5 bases spanning the gap. The CDR3 spells CATSDWAGNTIYF. CDR3 coding DNA: TGTGCCACCAGTGATTGGGCAGGAAACACCATATATTTT.

This clonotype appeared many times. This chain connects TRBV30 to TRBJ2-4; D is undetermined. The CDR3 runs 14 residues. The V gene lost 5 bases and the J gene lost 0 bases, with 11 bases spanning the gap. CDR1 is GTSNPN and CDR2 is SVGIG in the germline V gene (reference sequence). The CDR3 region is CAWGMGLAKNIQYF. DNA of the CDR3: TGTGCCTGGGGCATGGGGTTAGCCAAAAACATTCAGTACTTC.

CDR3 loop: CASRAGPHFGNTIYF. CDR3 nucleotides: TGTGCCAGCAGAGCCGGGCCTCACTTTGGAAACACCATATATTTT. This chain uses TRBV2 with TRBJ1-3; unclear D gene. From germline, CDR1 is SNHLY and CDR2 FYNNEI. V lost 6 bases and J 3 bases, leaving 15 bases between the germline ends. The CDR3 has 15 amino acids. The variable domain in full, with the rest retrieved from reference TRBV2 and TRBJ1-3, is EPEVTQTPSHQVTQMGQEVILRCVPISNHLYFYWYRQILGQKVEFLVSFYNNEISEKSEIFDDQFSVERPDGSNFTLKIRSTKLEDSAMYFCASRAGPHFGNTIYFGEGSWLTVV.

This clonotype was observed many times. The chain carries TRBV2 and TRBJ1-3; TRBD1 might be the D (6 bases). The CDR3 has 16 residues. CDR1 and CDR2 from the germline V gene are SNHLY and FYNNEI. The germline V and J ends were trimmed by 6 bases and 2 bases, with 17 bases remaining between them. This chain's CDR3 is CASSSGRGYAGNTIYF. CDR3 DNA: TGTGCCAGCAGCTCAGGCAGGGGATATGCTGGAAACACCATATATTTT.

This clonotype was seen just once. Possible read error: a much larger clone is one base away. The chain combines TRBV5-1 with TRBJ2-7; D is unclear. V shed 4 bases and J shed 4 bases, with 15 bases lying between them. The CDR3 consists of 14 residues. The germline V gene has CDR1 SGHRS and CDR2 YFSETQ. DNA for the CDR3: TGCGCCAGCAGCCTCATTCCCGGCACTTACGAGCAGTACTTC. Translating it yields CASSLIPGTYEQYF.

J is TRBJ2-1 and V is TRBV29-1, with 10 bases identical to TRBD2. From germline, CDR1 is SQVTM and CDR2 ANQGSEA. This CDR3 spans 14 amino acids. The V segment lost 6 bases and the J segment 4 bases; nucleotides outside the gene matches: 6. The CDR3 DNA sequence: TGCAGCGTCCAAAAGCGGGGGGGATACAATGAGCAGTTCTTC. Its protein product is CSVQKRGGYNEQFF.